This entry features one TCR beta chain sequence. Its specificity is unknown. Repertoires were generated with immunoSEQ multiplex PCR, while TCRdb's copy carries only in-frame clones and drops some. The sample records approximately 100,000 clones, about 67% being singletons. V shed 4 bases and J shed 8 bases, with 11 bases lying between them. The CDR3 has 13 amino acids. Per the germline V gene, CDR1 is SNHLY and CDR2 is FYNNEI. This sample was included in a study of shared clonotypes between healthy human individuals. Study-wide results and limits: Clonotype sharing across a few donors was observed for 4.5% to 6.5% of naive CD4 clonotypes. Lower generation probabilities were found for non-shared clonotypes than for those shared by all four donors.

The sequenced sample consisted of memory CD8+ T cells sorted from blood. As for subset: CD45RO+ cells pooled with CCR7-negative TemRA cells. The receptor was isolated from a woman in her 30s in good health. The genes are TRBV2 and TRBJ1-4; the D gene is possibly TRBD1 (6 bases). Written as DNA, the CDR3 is TGTGCCAGCAGTGCTACAGGGAGCGAAAAACTGTTTTTT. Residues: CASSATGSEKLFF.